These 24 T cell receptor beta chains were sequenced from one sample in a study of T cell responses to AZD1222 COVID-19 vaccine. Profiled with immunoSEQ multiplex PCR; TCRdb holds only in-frame clones, not every one. The sample shows fewer than 120,000 clones, approximately 90% of them seen only once. Sequenced here: peripheral blood, sampled 28 days after the second AZD1222 dose. These TCRs come from an adult who received the AZD1222 COVID-19 vaccine.

The CDR3 protein is CASSFRQGYTGELFF. The CDR3 region has the DNA TGTGCCAGCAGCTTCCGACAGGGGTACACCGGGGAGCTGTTTTTT. The V call is TRBV7-3, the J call TRBJ2-2, with 8 bases identical to TRBD1. Germline values: CDR1 SGHTA, CDR2 FQGTGA. The trim removed 3 bases at V and 3 bases at J, leaving 3 bases unmatched. This CDR3 has 15 residues.

The J gene is TRBJ2-7, the V gene TRBV5-1, with TRBD1 matching over 10 bases. Germline assignment: CDR1 SGHRS and CDR2 YFSETQ. V lost 4 bases, J lost 4 bases, and 8 bases stayed unmatched. The length of the CDR3 is 15 residues. This chain's CDR3 is CASSMTGGGYYEQYF. The CDR3 nucleotides read TGCGCCAGCAGCATGACAGGGGGCGGGTATTACGAGCAGTACTTC.

The CDR3 sequence is CASSLAAGNTEAFF. The CDR3 DNA reads as TGTGCCAGCAGCTTGGCCGCAGGGAACACTGAAGCTTTCTTT. The chain couples TRBV5-6 to TRBJ1-1; no clear D. V dropped 0 bases and J dropped 1 base, with 7 bases sitting between them. From germline, CDR1 is SGHDT and CDR2 YYEEEE. The CDR3 sequence is 14 residues long.

The V call is TRBV27, the J call TRBJ1-1, with D perhaps matching TRBD1 (6 bases). V lost 6 bases and J lost 5, with 19 bases in between. CDR3 length: 15 amino acids. Germline assignment: CDR1 MNHEY and CDR2 SMNVEV (reference sequence). CDR3 DNA: TGTGCCAGCAGATTTCTCGGGGGGCGTTCGACTGAAGCTTTCTTT. Translating it yields CASRFLGGRSTEAFF.

Of note for this clone: Compared with germline, one end of the junction differs, possibly owing to a read error. The chain has TRBV28 and TRBJ2-7; possibly TRBD1 for D (10 bases). From germline, CDR1 is MDHEN and CDR2 SYDVKM. The CDR3 loop spans 16 amino acids. CDR3 sequence reads: CASSSRQGAVMVAGVF. The CDR3 DNA sequence: TGTGCCAGCAGTTCGCGACAGGGGGCAGTGATGGTAGCGGGAGTTTTC.

The CDR3 is CASSLGLMGTGELFF. The CDR3 region has the DNA TGTGCCAGCAGCTTGGGGCTCATGGGAACCGGGGAGCTGTTTTTT. The chain combines TRBV5-8 with TRBJ2-2; D not certain. CDR3 size: 15 residues. V dropped 0 bases and J dropped 5 bases, with 11 bases sitting between them. The germline V gene encodes CDR1 SGHTS and CDR2 YDEGEE.

This chain uses TRBV2 with TRBJ1-4; D not resolved. Looked up from germline, CDR1 is SNHLY and CDR2 is FYNNEI. The CDR3 contains 15 residues. Between the trimmed V and J ends, which lost 2 bases and 7 bases, there was a span of 14 bases. The CDR3 loop reads CASSENALRGEKLFF. CDR3 DNA: TGTGCCAGCAGTGAAAACGCTCTGCGTGGTGAAAAACTGTTTTTT.

In this sample, this clone turned up once. J is TRBJ1-2 and V is TRBV15; D perhaps matches TRBD1 (5 bases). Trimming cost V 5 bases and J 1 base, with 17 bases left between them. CDR1 LNHNV and CDR2 YYDKDF come from the germline V gene (reference sequence). The CDR3 contains 16 residues. This CDR3 reads CATSGAGAGSNYGYTF. CDR3 DNA: TGTGCCACCAGCGGCGCTGGGGCCGGGAGTAACTATGGCTACACCTTC.

This clone was observed once. The V call is TRBV3-1 (or the pseudogene TRBV3-2), the J call TRBJ1-5; no clear D. The germline CDR1 and CDR2 sequences are LGHDT and YNNKEL (reference sequence). V was pared by 0 bases and J by 1 base, with 7 bases between. This CDR3 is built from 15 residues. The DNA of the CDR3 is TGTGCCAGCAGCCAAGATCAGTTAAGCAATCAGCCCCAGCATTTT. Translated, it gives CASSQDQLSNQPQHF.

J is TRBJ1-1 and V is TRBV19, with no clear D. The CDR3 is 12 residues long. Trimming removed 3 bases from V and 8 bases from J, with 10 bases in between. CDR1 and CDR2 (germline): LNHDA, SQIVND (reference sequence). The CDR3 reads CASSMRNGEAFF. CDR3 DNA sequence: TGTGCCAGTAGTATGCGAAACGGAGAAGCTTTCTTT.

The rearrangement uses TRBV3-1 (or the pseudogene TRBV3-2) and TRBJ2-3, with 10 bases lining up with TRBD2. The ends lost 2 bases at V and 6 bases at J; junction bases unmatched: 17. The CDR3 covers 19 residues. Germline loops: CDR1 LGHDT, CDR2 YNNKEL (reference sequence). The CDR3 DNA reads TGTGCCAGCAGCCAACCGACCTTAGGGCTAGCGGGGGTGGGGGATACGCAGTATTTT. It translates to CASSQPTLGLAGVGDTQYF.

This chain connects TRBV11-3 to TRBJ2-5; D might be TRBD1 (5 bases). Trimming pared 5 bases from V and 4 bases from J, leaving 20 bases between. The CDR3 has 16 amino acids. The germline V gene encodes CDR1 SGHNT and CDR2 YENEEA. This CDR3 is CASSLPGIPGRETQYF. The CDR3 coding sequence is TGTGCCAGCAGCCTCCCAGGGATCCCAGGTAGAGAGACCCAGTACTTC.

This clone was recorded a few times. The chain carries TRBV11-2 and TRBJ2-7, with 8 bases identical to TRBD1. The CDR3 length is 13 residues. The V gene end was trimmed by 5 bases and the J gene end by 5 bases; junction bases not matched to a gene: 5. CDR1 is SGHAT and CDR2 is FQNNGV in the germline V gene. The CDR3 DNA reads as TGTGCCAGCAGCGTAGGGACAGGCAACGAGCAGTACTTC. Translating gives CASSVGTGNEQYF.

This chain uses TRBV19 with TRBJ1-2; possible D gene TRBD1, 6 bases. From germline, CDR1 is LNHDA and CDR2 SQIVND (reference sequence). This CDR3 region has 12 residues. Trimming shortened V by 5 bases and J by 8 bases, and 12 bases separated the two germline ends. For the CDR3, the DNA is TGTGCCAGTAGTGTGCAGGGGTTCGGCTACACCTTC. It translates to CASSVQGFGYTF.

CDR3 nucleotides: TGTGCCAGCAGTGGTTTGGGACAGGGGAATTCACCCCTCCACTTT. It specifies CASSGLGQGNSPLHF. The chain combines TRBV2 with TRBJ1-6, with 10 bases matching TRBD1. J was trimmed by 7 bases and V by 4 bases; bases with no gene match: 4. There are 15 residues in the CDR3. Per the germline V gene, CDR1 is SNHLY and CDR2 is FYNNEI.

The V and J genes are TRBV6-5 and TRBJ2-3; 7 bases line up with TRBD2. The junction had 9 bases not matched to a gene; V was cut back by 6 bases and J by 3 bases. This CDR3 is 15 amino acids long. Germline V gene sequence: CDR1 MNHEY, CDR2 SVGAGI. CDR3: CASRWGGDETDTQYF. The CDR3 bases are TGTGCCAGCAGGTGGGGGGGAGATGAAACAGATACGCAGTATTTT.

The V call is TRBV12-3 or TRBV12-4, the J call TRBJ2-7; 9 positions match TRBD2. The CDR3 loop spans 13 amino acids. J gave up 4 bases and V 5 bases, and 3 bases lay outside the gene matches. The CDR3 DNA follows: TGTGCCAGCAGTGGACTAGCGCCTTACGAGCAGTACTTC. Protein sequence: CASSGLAPYEQYF.

With respect to this clone: The limits of the CDR3 on the DNA are not certain, so only TCRdb's listed CDR3 is given. The CDR3 is CASSTSGGAYNQPQHF. This chain connects TRBV28 to TRBJ1-5. The CDR3 extends over 16 residues, inclusive of both ends. CDR1 and CDR2 (germline): MDHEN, SYDVKM.

This chain links TRBV28 with TRBJ1-2, with TRBD1 identical over 8 bases. Germline trimming cut 5 bases from V and 4 bases from J; bases unmatched to any gene: 9. Per the germline V gene, CDR1 is MDHEN and CDR2 is SYDVKM. CDR3 size: 15 residues. CDR3 sequence reads: CASSVHRGGTYGYTF. CDR3 nucleotide sequence: TGTGCCAGCAGTGTGCACAGGGGGGGTACCTATGGCTACACCTTC.

As DNA, the CDR3 is TGTGCCAGCAGTTACTCACAGGCCTACGAGCAGTACTTC. The encoded protein is CASSYSQAYEQYF. The chain couples TRBV6-5 to TRBJ2-7; weak D call: TRBD1 (5 bases). Germline-derived CDR1 and CDR2 are MNHEY and SVGAGI. The CDR3 spans 13 residues. V was pared by 0 bases and J by 2 bases, with 5 bases between.

The rearrangement links TRBV23-1 to TRBJ1-1, with 7 bases aligning to TRBD1. TRBV23-1 is known as an ORF, though its function is uncertain. The V and J ends lost 2 bases and 2 bases, in that order; junction bases with no gene match: 11. CDR3 length equals 17 residues. This chain's CDR3 is CASSQIGGQRPNTEAFF. CDR3 DNA: TGCGCCAGCAGTCAAATAGGGGGACAGCGACCCAACACTGAAGCTTTCTTT.

The chain employs TRBV9 and TRBJ2-2; TRBD1 or TRBD2 may be the D gene (5 bases each). Germline V gene lookup returns CDR1 SGDLS and CDR2 YYNGEE. The CDR3 spans 16 residues. Trimming took 4 bases from V and 1 from J, leaving 14 bases between them. CDR3 sequence reads: CASSPSGTQNTGELFF. The CDR3 DNA reads TGTGCCAGCAGCCCTTCCGGGACCCAGAACACCGGGGAGCTGTTTTTT.

The gene calls are TRBV6-5 and TRBJ1-2; tentatively, D is TRBD1 (5 bases). In germline, CDR1 is MNHEY, CDR2 SVGAGI. This CDR3 is built from 14 residues. The V end was cut by 5 bases, the J end by 5 bases, with 15 bases between. CDR3 region: CASSRTSPLYGYTF. CDR3 nucleotide sequence: TGTGCCAGCAGTCGGACATCCCCCTTGTATGGCTACACCTTC.

The gene calls are TRBV5-1 and TRBJ1-1; maybe TRBD1 (5 bases). V lost 4 bases and J lost 4, with 14 bases in between. Germline loops: CDR1 SGHRS, CDR2 YFSETQ. This CDR3 has 14 residues. The CDR3 bases are TGCGCCAGCAGCGTGGGGGATATGGTCACTGAAGCTTTCTTT. This translates into CASSVGDMVTEAFF.